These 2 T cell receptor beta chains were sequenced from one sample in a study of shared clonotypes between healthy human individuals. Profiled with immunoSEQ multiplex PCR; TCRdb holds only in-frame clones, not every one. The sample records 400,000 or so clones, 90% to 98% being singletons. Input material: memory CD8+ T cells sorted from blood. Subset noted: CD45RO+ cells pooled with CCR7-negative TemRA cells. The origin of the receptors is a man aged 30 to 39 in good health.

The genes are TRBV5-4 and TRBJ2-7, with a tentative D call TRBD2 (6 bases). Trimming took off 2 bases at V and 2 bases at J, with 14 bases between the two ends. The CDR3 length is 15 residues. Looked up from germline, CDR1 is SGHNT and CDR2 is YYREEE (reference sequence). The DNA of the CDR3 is TGTGCCAGCAGCTTTGGCGGAGGGCTGACCTACGAGCAGTACTTC. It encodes CASSFGGGLTYEQYF. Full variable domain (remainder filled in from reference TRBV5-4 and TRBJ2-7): ETGVTQSPTHLIKTRGQQVTLRCSSQSGHNTVSWYQQALGQGPQFIFQYYREEENGRGNFPPRFSGLQFPNYSSELNVNALELDDSALYLCASSFGGGLTYEQYFGPGTRLTVT.

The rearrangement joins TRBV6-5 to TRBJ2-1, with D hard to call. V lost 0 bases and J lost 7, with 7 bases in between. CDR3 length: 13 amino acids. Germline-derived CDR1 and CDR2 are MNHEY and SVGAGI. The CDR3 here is CASSYSFRNEQFF. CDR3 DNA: TGTGCCAGCAGTTACTCGTTCCGAAATGAGCAGTTCTTC.